This T cell receptor beta chain was recovered during a study of PD-L1 blockade in urothelial cancer (dated by TCRdb to 2016 to 2017). Broadly, across the study: Every patient began therapy in 2014 and was given atezolizumab 1,200 mg intravenously every 3 weeks. About nine tenths of the roughly 29 patients were identified as males with urothelial cancer of bladder origin, and a prior smoking history was reported by 18 of 29 patients. Patients had an ECOG performance status of 0 or 1 and had received between 0 and 3 prior chemotherapy regimens. Blood samples were analyzed at 3 weeks after treatment start (second dose) and at 6 weeks after treatment start. Blood samples gave median yields of around 150,000 T cells and 82,636 unique TCRs, along with a median clonality of around 0.075. Somatic, immune and clinical correlates of response to PD-L1 blockade with atezolizumab in urothelial cancer were the focus of an exploratory multi-omic analysis. Pretreatment tumor samples, along with matched peripheral blood serially collected before and after atezolizumab treatment, were subjected to TCR sequencing. Durable clinical benefit meant progression-free survival longer than 6 months, and TCR features were also tested against progression-free and overall survival. Whole exome sequencing and RNA sequencing of pretreatment tumors were performed alongside TCR sequencing in the same patients. Roughly ten patients achieved durable clinical benefit and some 20 did not. Around 29 patients had pretreatment blood TCR-seq, about 24 had at least one posttreatment blood collection, and about 24 had tumor TCR-seq. Study-wide conclusions, independent of this receptor: Improved progression-free and overall survival was associated with having pretreatment peripheral blood TCR clonality below the median. Because the sample size was small (n of about 29) and many exploratory analyses were performed, the results are intended to be hypothesis-generating. Among patients with durable benefit, tumor-associated TCR clones showed greater expansion in peripheral blood 3 weeks after treatment started (n of about 21, p = 0.022).

Regarding this clone: Its antigen has not been determined. Base qualities are missing; no much larger clone stands one base away.

A total of roughly 30 patients with locally advanced or metastatic urothelial carcinoma, treated at Memorial Sloan Kettering on a trial protocol, made up the cohort. Peripheral blood mononuclear cells were collected pretreatment and during treatment, at between 1 and 8 total time points per patient. The Qiagen DNeasy Blood extraction kit was used to purify genomic DNA from total PBMCs and tumor samples. PBMCs were collected pretreatment and during treatment and were isolated and stored as previously described. To estimate absolute template abundance from read counts, synthetic TCR analog templates were spiked into each PCR. The immunoSEQ assay was used to amplify TCRbeta CDR3 regions from genomic DNA with bias-controlled V and J gene primers. Sequencing of rearranged TCRbeta segments was done at approximately 20X coverage. The study's processing was this. Sequencing errors were corrected by clustering, and CDR3s were annotated against IMGT so that V, D and J genes could be assigned. Downstream analyses used only productive TCRbeta rearrangements and left out out-of-frame or stop-codon sequences. Clonality was computed as one minus Shannon entropy normalized by the log of the number of unique productive sequences. Clones differing between time points or between blood and tumor were identified using Fisher's exact test with Benjamini-Hochberg correction, with an adjusted p below 0.01 applied as the threshold. The table was pulled from immuneACCESS by TCRdb, which kept in-frame rearrangements only. Such tables lose some clones; where checked, under half of the loss comes from unresolved V genes, and the rest has no known cause. The DNA was the basis for D and trimming; V, J and clone size are from that table. The sample data list about 45,000 clones, and around 88% of these were observed just once. The ten top clones hold about 4% of the sample.

V sheds 6 bases and J sheds 4 bases, leaving 13 bases between their ends. The germline V gene specifies ENHRY as CDR1 and SYGVKD as CDR2. From cysteine to phenylalanine, the CDR3 is 14 amino acids long. The kept DNA is CDR3 alone, 42 bases in frame from the first base. The chain uses TRBV10-3 and TRBJ1-3; there is no confident call for the D gene. This material consisted of PBMCs, taken around atezolizumab (anti-PD-L1) treatment. The source is a man older than 75 with urothelial cancer. The sequence in DNA is TGTGCCATCAGCGCGGGTCTGGGCGGAAACACCATATATTTT. The resulting protein is CAISAGLGGNTIYF.